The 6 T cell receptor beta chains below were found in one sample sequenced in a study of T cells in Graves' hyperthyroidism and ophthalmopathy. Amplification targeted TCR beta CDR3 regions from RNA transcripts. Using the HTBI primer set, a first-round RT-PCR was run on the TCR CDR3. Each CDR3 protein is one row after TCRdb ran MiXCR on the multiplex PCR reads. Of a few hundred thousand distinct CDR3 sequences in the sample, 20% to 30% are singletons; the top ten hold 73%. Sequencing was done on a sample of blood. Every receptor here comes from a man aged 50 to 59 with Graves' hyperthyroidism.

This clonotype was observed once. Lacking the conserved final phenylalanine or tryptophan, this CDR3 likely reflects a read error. The CDR3 bases are TGTGCCATCAGTGGACAGGGAGCCAATGAGCAGTTCCTC. Translation: CAISGQGANEQFL. This chain links TRBV10-3 with TRBJ2-1; 7 bases fit TRBD1. Germline V CDR1 and CDR2: ENHRY, SYGVKD. Losses at the gene ends were 4 bases for V and 6 bases for J; bases not matched to a gene: 3. The CDR3 consists of 13 residues.

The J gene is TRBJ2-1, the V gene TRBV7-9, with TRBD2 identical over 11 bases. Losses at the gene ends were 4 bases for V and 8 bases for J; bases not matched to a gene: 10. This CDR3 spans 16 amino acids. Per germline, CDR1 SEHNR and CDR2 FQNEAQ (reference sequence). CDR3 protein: CASSSFLSGRADEQFF. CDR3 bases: TGTGCCAGCAGCTCCTTCCTTAGCGGGAGGGCCGATGAGCAGTTCTTC.

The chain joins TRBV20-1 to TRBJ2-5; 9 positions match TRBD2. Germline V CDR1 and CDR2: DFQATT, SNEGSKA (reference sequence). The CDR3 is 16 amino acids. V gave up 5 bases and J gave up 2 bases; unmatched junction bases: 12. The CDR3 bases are TGCAGTGCTGGTCCTATGACTAGCGGTCTACAAGAGACCCAGTACTTC. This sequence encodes CSAGPMTSGLQETQYF.

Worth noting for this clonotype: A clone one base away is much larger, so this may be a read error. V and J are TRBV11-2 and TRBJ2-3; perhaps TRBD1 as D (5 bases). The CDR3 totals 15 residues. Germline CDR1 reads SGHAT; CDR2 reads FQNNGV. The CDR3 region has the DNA TGTACCAGCAGCTTACAGGTATCCAGCACAGATACGCAGTATTTT. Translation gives CTSSLQVSSTDTQYF.

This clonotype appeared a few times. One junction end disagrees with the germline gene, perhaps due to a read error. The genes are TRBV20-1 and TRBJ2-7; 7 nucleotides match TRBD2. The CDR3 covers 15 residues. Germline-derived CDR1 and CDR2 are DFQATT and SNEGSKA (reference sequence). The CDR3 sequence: CSAYNQRGNQDEKYF. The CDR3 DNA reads TGCAGTGCTTATAATCAGCGGGGAAACCAGGACGAGAAGTACTTC.

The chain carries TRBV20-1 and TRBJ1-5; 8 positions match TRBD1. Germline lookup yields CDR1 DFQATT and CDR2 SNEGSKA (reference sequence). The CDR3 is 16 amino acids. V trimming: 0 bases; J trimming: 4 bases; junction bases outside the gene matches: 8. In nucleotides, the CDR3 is TGCAGTGCTAGAGAGACCACAGGGGGATGGAATCAGCCCCAGCATTTT. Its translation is CSARETTGGWNQPQHF.